These T cell receptor beta chains were read from a single sample in a study of shared clonotypes between healthy human individuals. The repertoire was sequenced with immunoSEQ multiplex PCR; TCRdb's copy has only in-frame clones and lacks some. The repertoire includes about 2.1 million clones, about 93% of them detected once, and under 2% sits in the top ten. The sample consisted of naive CD8+ T cells from PBMCs. The receptors were sampled from a man younger than 35 in good health. Some clones in this sample may be carry-over from other donors' samples. Each CDR3 is given with its conserved first and last residue. A D gene is named only where the DNA matches it firmly. For some rows the clone size is stated as once, few or many, or as a class when expanded; others skip it.

CDR3 length	V gene	clone size	J gene	D gene	CDR3 DNA	CDR3 protein
13	TRBV6-5	-	TRBJ2-5	-	TGTGCCAGCAGTTGGGGAGAAGTAGAGACCCAGTACTTC	CASSWGEVETQYF
14	TRBV27	-	TRBJ2-1	TRBD2	TGTGCCAGCAGTTGGGCGGGAGTGTTTGGTGAGCAGTTCTTC	CASSWAGVFGEQFF
15	TRBV15	-	TRBJ1-1	TRBD1	TGTGCCACCAGCAGAGCAAGAGGGACAGTGACTGAAGCTTTCTTT	CATSRARGTVTEAFF
16	TRBV14	-	TRBJ1-2	TRBD1	TGTGCCAGCAGCCGGACCCGGGGCGGGACAGACTATGGCTACACCTTC	CASSRTRGGTDYGYTF
13	TRBV7-6	few	TRBJ2-2	-	TGTGCCACCTCCCTAGGCTCGAACGGGGAGCTGTTTTTT	CATSLGSNGELFF
17	TRBV15	-	TRBJ2-7	TRBD2	TGTGCCACCAGCAGGGGAACTAGCGGGAGGGCCATTTACGAGCAGTACTTC	CATSRGTSGRAIYEQYF
14	TRBV7-9	-	TRBJ2-7	-	TGTGCCAGCAGCTTAGCGCCTAGCCCCTACGAGCAGTACTTC	CASSLAPSPYEQYF
20	TRBV28	-	TRBJ2-5	TRBD2	TGTGCCAGCAGTTTAATCGAGGGGACTAGCGGGACCCTGTACCAAGAGACCCAGTACTTC	CASSLIEGTSGTLYQETQYF
15	TRBV28	-	TRBJ2-3	-	TGTGCCAGCAGTTTACGGGGGGCTTGGGGAGATACGCAGTATTTT	CASSLRGAWGDTQYF
14	TRBV11-2	-	TRBJ2-2	TRBD2	TGTGCCAGCAGCTCATCGGGGGGGTCCGGGGAGCTGTTTTTT	CASSSSGGSGELFF
14	TRBV30	few	TRBJ1-1	-	TGTGCCTGGTTGCCGGGACACTCGAACACTGAAGCTTTCTTT	CAWLPGHSNTEAFF
15	TRBV27	-	TRBJ1-3	-	TGTGCCAGCAGGCCGACGGGGGCAGGTGGAAACACCATATATTTT	CASRPTGAGGNTIYF
16	TRBV21-1	-	TRBJ2-1	-	TGTGCCAGCAGCAAAAGTTGCCAGGAGATCTACAATGAGCAGTTCTTC	CASSKSCQEIYNEQFF
12	TRBV30	once	TRBJ2-1	-	TGTGCCTGGAGTGTACGCCTCAATGAGCAGTTCTTC	CAWSVRLNEQFF